Following are 14 T cell receptor beta chains from one sample sequenced in a study of T-cell reconstitution after alpha-beta-depleted transplantation in children. Preparation of the TCRbeta library used unique molecular identifiers. MiXCR, run by TCRdb on the PCR reads, gives a single entry per CDR3 protein. The data hold hundreds of thousands of distinct CDR3 sequences, with over 15% observed a single time. The sample was PBMCs from the stem cell graft donor, taken from the stem cell graft. The source is a human donor who donated a stem cell graft to a child with acute myeloid leukemia.

At least ten counts were recorded for this clonotype. This chain uses TRBV6-5 with TRBJ1-1; D possibly corresponds to TRBD1 (5 bases). V lost 0 bases and J lost 0, with 11 bases in between. Germline CDR1 is MNHEY and CDR2 is SVGAGI. The CDR3 sequence is 16 residues long. The CDR3 DNA reads as TGTGCCAGCAGTTACTCGAAGGCAGGGCTGAACACTGAAGCTTTCTTT. Its protein is CASSYSKAGLNTEAFF.

This clonotype appeared many times. This sequence joins TRBV7-2 and TRBJ2-7, with 8 positions matching TRBD2. After removal of 4 bases from V and 1 base from J, the junction contained 3 bases not matched to a gene. This CDR3 spans 14 amino acids. From germline, CDR1 is SGHTA and CDR2 FQGNSA. CDR3 bases: TGTGCCAGCAGCTCCGGGACTAGTTCCTACGAGCAGTACTTC. Its translation: CASSSGTSSYEQYF. Full variable domain (outside the CDR3, taken from reference TRBV7-2 and TRBJ2-7): GAGVSQSPSNKVTEKGKDVELRCDPISGHTALYWYRQSLGQGLEFLIYFQGNSAPDKSGLPSDRFSAERTGGSVSTLTIQRTQQEDSAVYLCASSSGTSSYEQYFGPGTRLTVT.

The J gene is TRBJ1-5, the V gene TRBV5-5; D might be TRBD1 (5 bases). V shed 4 bases and J shed 2 bases, with 19 bases lying between them. Per germline, CDR1 SGHKS and CDR2 YYEKEE (reference sequence). This CDR3 has 17 residues. The CDR3 bases are TGTGCCAGCAGCCGAGGTCGGGGGATAGGGGGCAATCAGCCCCAGCATTTT. Residues: CASSRGRGIGGNQPQHF.

This clonotype occurred many times. CDR3 bases: TGCAGCGTTGGGGGGAATACGCAGTATTTT. Translated, it gives CSVGGNTQYF. The V gene is TRBV29-1, the J gene TRBJ2-3, with D possibly called TRBD1 or TRBD2 (5 bases each). The CDR3 runs 10 residues. Trimming removed 4 bases at V and 7 bases at J, with 6 bases between. CDR1 is SQVTM and CDR2 is ANQGSEA in the germline V gene.

This sequence joins TRBV5-6 and TRBJ1-5; D perhaps matches TRBD1 (5 bases). Germline V gene lookup returns CDR1 SGHDT and CDR2 YYEEEE. Trimming pared 4 bases from V and 8 bases from J, leaving 13 bases between. The CDR3 has 13 amino acids. The CDR3 bases are TGTGCCAGCAGCGGCGGGACTGGTAAGCCCCAGCATTTT. Translated: CASSGGTGKPQHF.

This clonotype has a count of ten or more. The V and J genes are TRBV4-3 and TRBJ2-4; 7 bases line up with TRBD1. The CDR3 loop spans 16 amino acids. Germline CDR1 is LGHNA and CDR2 is YSLEER. Unmatched junction bases numbered 9, after V lost 0 bases and J lost 7 bases. The CDR3 protein is CASSQEKNRGRNIQYF. CDR3 in DNA: TGCGCCAGCAGCCAAGAAAAGAACAGGGGAAGGAACATTCAGTACTTC.

The sample holds many counts of this clonotype. This rearrangement joins TRBV5-5 to TRBJ2-7, with a tentative D call TRBD1 (6 bases). V was pared by 4 bases and J by 0 bases, with 11 bases between. Per germline, CDR1 SGHKS and CDR2 YYEKEE (reference sequence). The CDR3 contains 14 residues. The CDR3 protein is CASSVDRSSYEQYV. The CDR3 nucleotides are TGTGCCAGCAGCGTCGACAGGAGCTCCTACGAGCAGTACGTC.

This clonotype showed up just a few times. The gene calls are TRBV20-1 and TRBJ2-7, with 8 bases matching TRBD2. This CDR3 is built from 14 residues. Germline V gene lookup returns CDR1 DFQATT and CDR2 SNEGSKA (reference sequence). Trimming removed 2 bases from V and 1 base from J; junction bases left unmatched: 4. This chain's CDR3 is CSARSAGGSYEQYF. CDR3 coding DNA: TGCAGTGCTAGAAGCGCGGGGGGATCCTACGAGCAGTACTTC.

The sample holds many counts of this clonotype. The chain employs TRBV7-2 and TRBJ1-1, with a tentative D call TRBD1 (6 bases). This CDR3 region has 12 residues. Trimming removed 1 base from V and 10 bases from J, with 10 bases in between. CDR1 is SGHTA, CDR2 FQGNSA, per germline. The CDR3 sequence is CASSLERGRAFF. The CDR3 DNA reads TGTGCCAGCAGCTTAGAACGGGGGCGAGCTTTCTTT. The full variable domain, its missing parts supplied by reference TRBV7-2 and TRBJ1-1, is GAGVSQSPSNKVTEKGKDVELRCDPISGHTALYWYRQSLGQGLEFLIYFQGNSAPDKSGLPSDRFSAERTGGSVSTLTIQRTQQEDSAVYLCASSLERGRAFFGQGTRLTVV.

This clonotype occurred many times. V gene TRBV20-1 combines with J gene TRBJ1-3; D perhaps matches TRBD1 (6 bases). The CDR3 extends over 15 amino acids. V lost 7 bases, J lost 0 bases, and 16 bases lay in between. Looked up from germline, CDR1 is DFQATT and CDR2 is SNEGSKA (reference sequence). The CDR3 region is CSGIGGGVSGNTIYF. CDR3 coding DNA: TGCAGTGGGATAGGGGGAGGGGTCTCTGGAAACACCATATATTTT.

This clonotype was detected ten times or more. The V and J genes are TRBV20-1 and TRBJ1-6; TRBD1 might be the D (6 bases). The CDR3 totals 17 residues. Germline CDR1 reads DFQATT; CDR2 reads SNEGSKA (reference sequence). The V and J ends lost 1 base and 0 bases respectively, with 13 bases between them. The CDR3 here is CSARGRQESSYNSPLHF. CDR3 nucleotides: TGCAGTGCTAGAGGCAGACAGGAAAGCTCCTATAATTCACCCCTCCACTTT.

Details on this clonotype: This may come from a read error, since a much larger clone is one base off. This chain joins TRBV20-1 and TRBJ2-5; a possible D gene is TRBD2 (6 bases). The CDR3 consists of 17 residues. CDR1 DFQATT and CDR2 SNEGSKA come from the germline V gene (reference sequence). Trimming took 3 bases from V and 2 from J, leaving 22 bases between them. CDR3: CSASIIGGAGRQETQYF. Written as DNA, the CDR3 is TGCAGTGCTAGTATAATCGGCGGGGCGGGGAGGCAAGAGACCCAGTACTTC.

A few counts support this clonotype. This chain links TRBV7-2 with TRBJ1-1, with no clear D. The ends were cut back, 1 base at V and 0 bases at J, with 6 bases in the middle. The CDR3 has 14 residues. Looked up from germline, CDR1 is SGHTA and CDR2 is FQGNSA. CDR3 region: CASSLVLLNTEAFF. The CDR3 DNA sequence: TGTGCCAGCAGCTTAGTTCTCTTGAACACTGAAGCTTTCTTT.

The chain has TRBV5-1 and TRBJ2-1; either TRBD1 or TRBD2 may fit D (5 bases each). The CDR3 is made up of 15 amino acids. Germline V gives CDR1 SGHRS, CDR2 YFSETQ. Trimming cost V 2 bases and J 7 bases, with 16 bases left between them. CDR3 sequence reads: CASSLRGAPQNEQFF. CDR3 in DNA: TGCGCCAGCAGCTTAAGAGGGGCCCCGCAGAATGAGCAGTTCTTC.